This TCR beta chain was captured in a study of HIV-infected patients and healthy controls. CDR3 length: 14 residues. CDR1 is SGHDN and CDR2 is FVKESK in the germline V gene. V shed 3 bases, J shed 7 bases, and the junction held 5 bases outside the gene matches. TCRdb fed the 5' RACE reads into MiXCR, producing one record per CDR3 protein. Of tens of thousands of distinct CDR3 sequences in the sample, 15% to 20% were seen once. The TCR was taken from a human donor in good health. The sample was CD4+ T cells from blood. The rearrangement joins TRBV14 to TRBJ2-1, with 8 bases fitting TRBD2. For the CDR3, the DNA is TGTGCCAGCAGCCAGTTGACTAGCGTAAATGAGCAGTTCTTC. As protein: CASSQLTSVNEQFF.